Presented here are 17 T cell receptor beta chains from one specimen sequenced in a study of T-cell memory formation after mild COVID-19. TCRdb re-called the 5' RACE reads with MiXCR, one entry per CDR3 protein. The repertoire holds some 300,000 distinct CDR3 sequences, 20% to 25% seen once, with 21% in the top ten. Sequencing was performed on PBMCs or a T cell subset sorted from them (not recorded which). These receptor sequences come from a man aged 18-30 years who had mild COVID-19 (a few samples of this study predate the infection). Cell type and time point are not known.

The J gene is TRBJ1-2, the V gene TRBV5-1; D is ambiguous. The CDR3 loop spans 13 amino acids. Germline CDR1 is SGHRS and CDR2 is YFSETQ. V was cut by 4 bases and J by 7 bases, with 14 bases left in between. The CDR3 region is CASSPDGSGGYTF. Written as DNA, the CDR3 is TGCGCCAGCAGCCCTGACGGGAGTGGTGGCTACACCTTC.

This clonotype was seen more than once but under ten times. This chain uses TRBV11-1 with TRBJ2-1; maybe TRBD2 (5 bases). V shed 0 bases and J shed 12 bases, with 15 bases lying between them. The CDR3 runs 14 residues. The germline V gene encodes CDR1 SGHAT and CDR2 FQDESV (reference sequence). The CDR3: CASSLAGRRLGQFF. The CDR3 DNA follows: TGTGCCAGCAGCTTAGCGGGAAGGAGGTTGGGGCAGTTCTTC.

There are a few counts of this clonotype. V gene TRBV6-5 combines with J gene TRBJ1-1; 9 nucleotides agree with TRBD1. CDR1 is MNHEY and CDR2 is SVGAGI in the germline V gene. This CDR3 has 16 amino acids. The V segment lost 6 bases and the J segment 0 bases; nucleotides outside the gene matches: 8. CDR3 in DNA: TGTGCCAGCAGGAGAAGGGACAGGGAAATGAACACTGAAGCTTTCTTT. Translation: CASRRRDREMNTEAFF.

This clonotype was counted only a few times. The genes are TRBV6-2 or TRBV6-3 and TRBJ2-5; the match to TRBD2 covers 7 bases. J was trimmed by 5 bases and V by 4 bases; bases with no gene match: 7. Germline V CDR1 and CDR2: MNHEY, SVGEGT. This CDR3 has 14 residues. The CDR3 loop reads CASSWGQGGETQYF. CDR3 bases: TGTGCCAGCAGTTGGGGCCAGGGAGGGGAGACCCAGTACTTC.

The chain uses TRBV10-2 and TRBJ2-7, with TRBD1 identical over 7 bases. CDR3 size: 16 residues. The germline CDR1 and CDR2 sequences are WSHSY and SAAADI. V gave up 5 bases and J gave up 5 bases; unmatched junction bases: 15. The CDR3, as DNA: TGCGCCAGCAGTTACTGGGACCAAGGGACAGTGGACGAGCAGTACTTC. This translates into CASSYWDQGTVDEQYF.

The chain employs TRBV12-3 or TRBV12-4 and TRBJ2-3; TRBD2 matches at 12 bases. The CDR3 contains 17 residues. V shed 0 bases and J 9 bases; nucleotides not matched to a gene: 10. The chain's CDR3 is CASSLALTSGGSATQYF. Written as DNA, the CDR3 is TGTGCCAGCAGTTTAGCGCTCACTAGCGGGGGGTCGGCGACGCAGTATTTT.

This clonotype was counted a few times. Written as DNA, the CDR3 is TGTGCCAGCAGCTCGCGGGATAACTACAATGAGCAGTTCTTC. It yields the protein CASSSRDNYNEQFF. The chain recombines TRBV9 with TRBJ2-1, with D perhaps matching TRBD2 (6 bases). The CDR3 spans 14 residues. The V and J ends lost 4 bases and 3 bases respectively, with 11 bases between them. Germline CDR1 SGDLS, CDR2 YYNGEE.

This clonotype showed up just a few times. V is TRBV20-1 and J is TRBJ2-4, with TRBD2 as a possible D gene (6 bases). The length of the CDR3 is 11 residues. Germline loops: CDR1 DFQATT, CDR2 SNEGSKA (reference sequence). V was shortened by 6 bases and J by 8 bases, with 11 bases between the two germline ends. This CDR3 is CSARLVYIQYF. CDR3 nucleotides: TGCAGTGCCCGACTAGTATACATTCAGTACTTC.

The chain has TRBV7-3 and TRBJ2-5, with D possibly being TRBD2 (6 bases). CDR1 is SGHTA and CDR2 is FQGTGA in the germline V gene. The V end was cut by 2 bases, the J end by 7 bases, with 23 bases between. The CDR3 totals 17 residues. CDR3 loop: CASSLAHRDSASGTQYF. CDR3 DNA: TGTGCCAGCAGCTTAGCCCACCGGGACTCCGCCTCGGGGACCCAGTACTTC. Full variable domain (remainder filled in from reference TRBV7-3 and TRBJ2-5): GAGVSQTPSNKVTEKGKYVELRCDPISGHTALYWYRQSLGQGPEFLIYFQGTGAADDSGLPNDRFFAVRPEGSVSTLKIQRTERGDSAVYLCASSLAHRDSASGTQYFGPGTRLLVL.

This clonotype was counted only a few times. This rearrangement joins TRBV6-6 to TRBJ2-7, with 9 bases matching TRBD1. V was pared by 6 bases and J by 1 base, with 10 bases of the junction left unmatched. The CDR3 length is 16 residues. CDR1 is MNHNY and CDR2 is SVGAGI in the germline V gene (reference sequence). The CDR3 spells CASSGPGTGRSYEQYV. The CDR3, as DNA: TGTGCCAGCAGCGGACCCGGGACAGGGAGGTCCTACGAGCAGTACGTC.

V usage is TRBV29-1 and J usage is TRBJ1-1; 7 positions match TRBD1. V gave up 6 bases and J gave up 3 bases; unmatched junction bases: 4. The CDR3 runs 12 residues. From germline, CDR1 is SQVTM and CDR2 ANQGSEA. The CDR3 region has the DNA TGCAGCGTGGGGGACAGCCACACTGAAGCTTTCTTT. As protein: CSVGDSHTEAFF.

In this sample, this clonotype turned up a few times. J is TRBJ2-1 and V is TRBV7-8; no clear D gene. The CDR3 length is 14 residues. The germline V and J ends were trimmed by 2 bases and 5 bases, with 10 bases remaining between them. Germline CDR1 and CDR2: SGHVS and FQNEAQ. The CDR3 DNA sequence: TGTGCCAGCAGCTTACCACAAGAAAACAATGAGCAGTTCTTC. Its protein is CASSLPQENNEQFF.

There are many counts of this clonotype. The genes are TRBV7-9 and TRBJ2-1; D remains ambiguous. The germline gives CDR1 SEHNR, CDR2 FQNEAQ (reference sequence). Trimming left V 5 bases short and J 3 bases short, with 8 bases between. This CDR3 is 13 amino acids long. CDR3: CASSRYDYNEQFF. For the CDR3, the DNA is TGTGCCAGCAGCCGATACGACTACAATGAGCAGTTCTTC.

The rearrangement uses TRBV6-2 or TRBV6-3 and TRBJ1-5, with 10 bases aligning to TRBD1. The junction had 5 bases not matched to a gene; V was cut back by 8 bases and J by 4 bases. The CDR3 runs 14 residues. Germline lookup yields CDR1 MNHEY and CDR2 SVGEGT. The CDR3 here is CASAWTGGNQPQHF. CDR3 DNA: TGTGCCAGCGCCTGGACAGGGGGTAATCAGCCCCAGCATTTT.

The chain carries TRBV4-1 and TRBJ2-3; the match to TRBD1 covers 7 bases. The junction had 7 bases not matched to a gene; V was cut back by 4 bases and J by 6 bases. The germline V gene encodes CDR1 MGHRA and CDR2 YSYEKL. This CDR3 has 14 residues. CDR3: CASSPRDSPDTQYF. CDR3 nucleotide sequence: TGCGCCAGCAGCCCTCGGGACAGCCCCGATACGCAGTATTTT.

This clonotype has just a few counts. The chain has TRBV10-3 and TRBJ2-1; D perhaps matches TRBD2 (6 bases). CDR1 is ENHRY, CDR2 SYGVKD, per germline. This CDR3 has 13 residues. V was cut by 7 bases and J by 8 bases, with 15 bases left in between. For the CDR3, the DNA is TGTGCCATCATGGGACTTGAAGCTGATGAGCAGTTCTTC. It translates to CAIMGLEADEQFF.

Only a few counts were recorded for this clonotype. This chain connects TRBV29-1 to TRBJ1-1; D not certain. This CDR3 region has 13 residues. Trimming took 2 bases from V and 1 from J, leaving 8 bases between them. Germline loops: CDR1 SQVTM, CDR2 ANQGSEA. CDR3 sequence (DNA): TGCAGCGTTGAATGGAAAACGAACACTGAAGCTTTCTTT. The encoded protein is CSVEWKTNTEAFF.